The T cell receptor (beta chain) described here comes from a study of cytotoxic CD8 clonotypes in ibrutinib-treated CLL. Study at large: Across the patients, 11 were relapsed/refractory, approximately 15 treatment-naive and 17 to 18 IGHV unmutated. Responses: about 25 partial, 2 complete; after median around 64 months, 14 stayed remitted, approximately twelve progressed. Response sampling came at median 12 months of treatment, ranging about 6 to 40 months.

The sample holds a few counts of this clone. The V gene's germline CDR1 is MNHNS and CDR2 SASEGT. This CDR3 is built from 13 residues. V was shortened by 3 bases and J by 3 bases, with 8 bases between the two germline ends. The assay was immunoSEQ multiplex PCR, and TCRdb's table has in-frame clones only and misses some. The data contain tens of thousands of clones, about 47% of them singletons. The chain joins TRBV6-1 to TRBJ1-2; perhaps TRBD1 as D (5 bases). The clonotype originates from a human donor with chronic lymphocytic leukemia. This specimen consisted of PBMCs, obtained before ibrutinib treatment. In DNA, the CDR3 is TGTGCCAGCAGTGAGTGGGGGGACTATGGCTACACCTTC. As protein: CASSEWGDYGYTF.